Below are 6 T cell receptor beta chains sequenced from a single sample in a study of T-cell reconstitution after alpha-beta-depleted transplantation in children. Unique molecular identifiers tagged the TCRbeta library. TCRdb reanalysed the PCR reads using MiXCR and keeps one entry per CDR3 protein. Of some 600,000 distinct CDR3 sequences detected, approximately 12% appear once; the ten largest clones hold around 2.2%. The sample was PBMCs, mostly from graft donor cells, taken 360 days after TCRalphabeta/CD19-depleted stem cell transplant. These receptors were taken from a male patient aged 5 to 17 who had a stem cell transplant for acute myeloid leukemia, so the T cells may come from the graft donor.

This clonotype has a handful of counts. This rearrangement joins TRBV6-2 or TRBV6-3 to TRBJ2-1, with D perhaps TRBD2 (5 bases). Germline V lookup: CDR1 MNHEY, CDR2 SVGEGT. Trimming took off 7 bases at V and 6 bases at J, with 19 bases between the two ends. This CDR3 comprises 15 residues. The CDR3 DNA follows: TGTGCCAGCACCAGTGAGGGAGCTCTACCCAATGAGCAGTTCTTC. Protein: CASTSEGALPNEQFF.

In this sample, this clonotype turned up a few times. In DNA form, the CDR3 reads TGTGCCAGCAGCCCCACCGGGGGAACCAAAAACATTCAGTACTTC. This encodes CASSPTGGTKNIQYF. The chain links TRBV7-2 to TRBJ2-4; the D gene is possibly TRBD2 (6 bases). CDR1 and CDR2 (germline): SGHTA, FQGNSA. This CDR3 is 15 amino acids long. V gave up 5 bases and J gave up 2 bases, with 13 bases separating them.

The chain has TRBV3-1 and TRBJ2-3; D possibly uses TRBD1 or TRBD2 (5 bases each). Per germline, CDR1 LGHDT and CDR2 YNNKEL (reference sequence). V gave up 1 base and J gave up 7 bases, with 15 bases separating them. The length of the CDR3 is 15 residues. This chain's CDR3 is CASSQGRGPPNTQYF. DNA of the CDR3: TGTGCCAGCAGCCAAGGAAGGGGACCACCTAATACGCAGTATTTT.

This clonotype was seen only a few times. The rearrangement links TRBV5-1 to TRBJ2-1; 10 bases are shared with TRBD2. Trimming at V came to 0 bases and at J to 6 bases, leaving 9 bases not matched to a gene. CDR3 length: 17 amino acids. Germline CDR1 is SGHRS and CDR2 is YFSETQ. The CDR3 loop reads CASSLELAGSHVNEQFF. The CDR3 DNA reads as TGCGCCAGCAGCTTGGAACTAGCGGGGAGCCATGTCAATGAGCAGTTCTTC. Based on the CDR3 plus reference TRBV5-1 and TRBJ2-1, the full variable domain is KAGVTQTPRYLIKTRGQQVTLSCSPISGHRSVSWYQQTPGQGLQFLFEYFSETQRNKGNFPGRFSGRQFSNSRSEMNVSTLELGDSALYLCASSLELAGSHVNEQFFGPGTRLTVL.

This clonotype was found a few times. This chain joins TRBV6-2 or TRBV6-3 and TRBJ2-1, with 9 bases that match TRBD2. The CDR3 has 16 amino acids. Germline V gene sequence: CDR1 MNHEY, CDR2 SVGEGT. With V trimmed by 3 bases and J by 7 bases, 10 bases remained unmatched. The chain's CDR3 is CASSYLAGGPQNEQFF. CDR3 bases: TGTGCCAGCAGTTATCTGGCGGGAGGGCCTCAGAATGAGCAGTTCTTC.

At least ten counts were recorded for this clonotype. The J gene is TRBJ2-7, the V gene TRBV4-2; possible D gene TRBD1, 7 bases. The germline V gene encodes CDR1 LGHNA and CDR2 YNFKEQ. This CDR3 is 15 amino acids long. The germline V and J ends were trimmed by 4 bases and 3 bases, with 16 bases remaining between them. The CDR3 DNA reads as TGTGCCAGCAGCCCAGGGGGGTTGCCAAACTACGAGCAGTACTTC. Translated, it gives CASSPGGLPNYEQYF.